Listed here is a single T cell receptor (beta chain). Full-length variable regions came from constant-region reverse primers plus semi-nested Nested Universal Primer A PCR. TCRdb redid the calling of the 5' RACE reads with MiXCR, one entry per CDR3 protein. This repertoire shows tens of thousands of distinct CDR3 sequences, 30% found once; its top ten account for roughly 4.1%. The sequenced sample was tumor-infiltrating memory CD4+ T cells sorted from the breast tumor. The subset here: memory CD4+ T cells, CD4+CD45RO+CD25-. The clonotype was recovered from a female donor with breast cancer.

The CDR3: CASRSRDWTNTGELFF. The DNA for the CDR3 is TGCGCCAGCAGGTCGAGGGACTGGACGAACACCGGGGAGCTGTTTTTT. The chain recombines TRBV5-1 with TRBJ2-2, with D possibly being TRBD2 (6 bases). The CDR3 length is 16 residues. The V and J ends lost 5 bases and 0 bases respectively, with 14 bases between them. The germline V gene has CDR1 SGHRS and CDR2 YFSETQ.